The clone carrying this TCR beta chain showed up just a few times. Its specificity is unknown. The sample is drawn from a study of a mutant IDH1 vaccine in newly diagnosed glioma. In the study overall: The initiation of vaccination occurred 4-6 weeks after radiotherapy alone, or with temozolomide cycles. The treated group averaged about 39 years old and was around 62% male, about 38% female. Those enrolled had earlier been treated with radiotherapy, temozolomide, or both, mostly both.

Overall study findings and caveats: Any relationship between pseudoprogression and changes in top peripheral T cell clonotypes seemed absent.

Profiling relied on immunoSEQ multiplex PCR, and the TCRdb table lists in-frame clones only, not all of them. The sample comprises around 24,000 clones, around three quarters of which are singletons, and approximately 8% rests with the top ten. Described time point: week 11, during vaccination. Each vaccine dose was 300 ug of mutant IDH1 20-mer peptide, with topical imiquimod. The ends lost 7 bases at V and 5 bases at J; junction bases unmatched: 5. The length of the CDR3 is 12 residues. CDR1 and CDR2 from the germline V gene are MNHNS and SASEGT. This chain joins TRBV6-1 and TRBJ2-7, with 7 bases matching TRBD1. The input for sequencing was PBMCs, taken from a glioma patient whose treatment included an IDH1 peptide vaccine. The TCR was taken from a man aged 35-49 years with glioma. DNA for the CDR3: TGTGCCAGCACCAGGGACAGAAACGAGCAGTACGTC. Protein product: CASTRDRNEQYV.